This T cell receptor (beta chain) appears in the sequencing data of a study of T-cell memory formation after mild COVID-19 (dated by TCRdb to the early 2020s). For the wider study: TCR sequence clusters from the two donors were found to be largely donor specific. T-cell clones expanding and contracting after mild COVID-19 in a couple of donors were tracked by longitudinal TCRalpha and TCRbeta repertoire sequencing. The cohort was made up of two young adult volunteers, one female and one male, who were previously healthy.

The germline V and J ends show losses of 3 bases and 4 bases respectively, and no gene match explains 7 bases of the junction. The germline V gene (reference sequence) specifies DFQATT as CDR1 and SNEGSKA as CDR2. Its CDR3 holds 15 amino acids, cysteine through phenylalanine. The kept DNA is CDR3 alone, 45 bases in frame from the first base. Notes on this clonotype: It has no known antigen specificity. Base qualities are missing; no much larger clone stands one base away.

The study at large found these results: The second-wave clones that peaked on day 37 were not confirmed to be SARS-CoV-2 specific. Balanced CD4/CD8 phenotypes were observed for clones contracting from day 15 to 85, whereas a bias towards CD4+ was observed for a second wave of clones expanding from day 15 to 37. Contracting CD4+ clones turned up mainly in the CM and EM memory subsets, whereas EMRA was where CD8+ clones were enriched. The study included only a couple of mild cases, and larger cohorts that include severe cases with pre-infection samples were judged to be necessary. The detection of some responding clones in pre-infection memory suggests that pre-existing cross-reactive memory T cells joined the SARS-CoV-2 response.

Ficoll-Paque density gradient centrifugation was the method used to isolate PBMCs. The listed sequencing device is Illumina NovaSeq 6000. TCRalpha and TCRbeta cDNA libraries were constructed by 5'RACE with constant-segment primers, with sample barcodes and unique molecular identifiers being introduced. Trizol reagent was used to extract RNA from every sample. Library amplification was performed in two PCR steps, and a second sample barcode and Illumina TruSeq adapters were introduced in the second step. The libraries were sequenced on an Illumina NovaSeq using 2 x 150 bp paired-end reads. Processing in the source paper ran as follows. With migec v1.2.7, reads were demultiplexed and then collapsed into UMI-guided consensus sequences. Using mixcr v2.1.11, UMI consensuses were aligned to TRA and TRB V and J templates and then assembled into clonotypes. Expanded or contracted clonotypes were those called significant by both edgeR and NoisET, with noise models trained on biological replicates. edgeR calls used a false discovery rate-adjusted p below 0.01 and a log2 fold-change threshold of 1. As an exploratory analysis of dynamics, PCA with hierarchical clustering was applied to max-normalized trajectories of the 1000 most abundant clonotypes. Separately sequenced CD4+ and CD8+ repertoires were used to assign the CD4 or CD8 phenotype of responding clones. TCRdb cleaned the public reads at Q25 with fastp, built clones with MiXCR and kept in-frame beta chains. Identical CDR3 protein sequences are pooled into one entry, listed with their most common genes and DNA. TCRdb's processing, not the authors', yielded these V and J calls. This sample has 580,000 or so distinct CDR3 sequences in its table, and roughly 17% of those were observed once. Jointly, the top ten make up roughly 8% of the sample.

The sequenced sample consisted of PBMCs or a T cell subset sorted from them (not recorded which). The sequence is built from TRBV20-1 and TRBJ2-1, with TRBD1 identical over 9 junction bases. This clonotype was sampled from an adult woman who had mild COVID-19 (a few samples of this study predate the infection). The sample titles of this study are shuffled in the database, so cell type and time point are left out; the donor was told from shared clones. The nucleotide sequence is TGCAGTGCTAGCGGTGGACAGGGGCCGTACAATGAGCAGTTCTTC. This encodes CSASGGQGPYNEQFF.